This T cell receptor beta chain appears in the sequencing data of a study of T cell responses to AZD1222 COVID-19 vaccine. The CDR3 runs 16 residues. The J segment lost 5 bases and the V segment lost 5 bases, leaving 13 bases of the junction unmatched. CDR1 and CDR2 (germline): SGHTA, FQGNSA. The repertoire was sequenced with immunoSEQ multiplex PCR; TCRdb's copy has only in-frame clones and lacks some. The data show approximately 150,000 clones, 92% seen once. The TCR originated in an adult who received the AZD1222 COVID-19 vaccine. The specimen was peripheral blood, collected 28 days after the second AZD1222 dose. V and J are TRBV7-2 and TRBJ2-7, with 9 positions matching TRBD2. The CDR3: CASSQDPGLAGNEQYF. In nucleotides, the CDR3 is TGTGCCAGCAGCCAGGACCCGGGACTAGCTGGCAACGAGCAGTACTTC.